What follows are 9 T cell receptor beta chains derived from one specimen sequenced in a study of blood T cell repertoires in COVID-19. TCRdb keeps only in-frame clones here, not all; method: immunoSEQ multiplex PCR. In the table there are 170,000 or so clones, roughly 84% of which are singletons. The sample taken for sequencing was peripheral blood. All receptors come from a woman in her 40s with COVID-19, enrolled during active disease.

The chain uses TRBV4-2 and TRBJ1-4, with a tentative D call TRBD1 (5 bases). Germline values: CDR1 LGHNA, CDR2 YNFKEQ. The CDR3 contains 12 residues. Trimming cost V 0 bases and J 12 bases, with 8 bases left between them. The CDR3 loop is CASSQEVGELFF. The CDR3 DNA sequence: TGTGCCAGCAGCCAAGAGGTAGGGGAACTGTTTTTT.

The V and J genes are TRBV24-1 and TRBJ2-5; D is perhaps TRBD2 (5 bases). The ends were cut back, 6 bases at V and 2 bases at J, with 9 bases in the middle. CDR1 and CDR2 (germline): KGHDR, SFDVKD. The CDR3 runs 13 residues. The chain's CDR3 is CATSPRGQETQYF. In nucleotides, the CDR3 is TGTGCCACCAGTCCCCGGGGTCAAGAGACCCAGTACTTC.

In the case of this clone: At one boundary the junction diverges from the germline segment, which might be a read error. The gene calls are TRBV18 and TRBJ1-2, with D maybe TRBD1 (6 bases). Germline CDR1 KGHSH, CDR2 LQKENI. The length of the CDR3 is 11 residues. The CDR3 reads CASSRGGELHF. As DNA, the CDR3 is TGTGCCAGCTCACGAGGGGGGGAACTTCACTTC.

The V call is TRBV28, the J call TRBJ1-4, with 7 nucleotides matching TRBD1. Trimming at V came to 5 bases and at J to 5 bases, leaving 17 bases not matched to a gene. The CDR3 loop spans 18 amino acids. Germline assignment: CDR1 MDHEN and CDR2 SYDVKM. The CDR3 DNA follows: TGTGCCAGCAGTAACCGATACCACTGGGACAGCTCCAATGAAAAACTGTTTTTT. Translated: CASSNRYHWDSSNEKLFF. The full variable domain, completed using reference TRBV28 and TRBJ1-4, is DVKVTQSSRYLVKRTGEKVFLECVQDMDHENMFWYRQDPGLGLRLIYFSYDVKMKEKGDIPEGYSVSREKKERFSLILESASTNQTSMYLCASSNRYHWDSSNEKLFFGSGTQLSVL.

This clone was detected only a few times. The chain has TRBV5-1 and TRBJ1-1; D is possibly TRBD1 (5 bases). Looked up from germline, CDR1 is SGHRS and CDR2 is YFSETQ. The CDR3 extends over 14 amino acids. The ends were cut back, 7 bases at V and 3 bases at J, with 16 bases in the middle. The CDR3 nucleotides are TGCGCCAGCTGCCTCACCGGGGGGGACACTGAAGCTTTCTTT. This translates into CASCLTGGDTEAFF. The full variable domain, in which reference TRBV5-1 and TRBJ1-1 provide the parts outside the CDR3, is KAGVTQTPRYLIKTRGQQVTLSCSPISGHRSVSWYQQTPGQGLQFLFEYFSETQRNKGNFPGRFSGRQFSNSRSEMNVSTLELGDSALYLCASCLTGGDTEAFFGQGTRLTVV.

The chain is built from TRBV12-3 or TRBV12-4 and TRBJ2-7; weak D call: TRBD2 (5 bases). V was pared by 7 bases and J by 9 bases, with 19 bases between. The CDR3 loop spans 13 amino acids. The CDR3: CASTIRTGVGQYF. The CDR3 DNA follows: TGTGCCAGCACGATCAGGACCGGGGTCGGGCAGTACTTC.

The rearrangement joins TRBV4-1 to TRBJ2-7, with TRBD2 as a possible D gene (7 bases). Trimming removed 1 base from V and 7 bases from J, with 17 bases in between. Germline V gives CDR1 MGHRA, CDR2 YSYEKL. The CDR3 extends over 15 amino acids. The CDR3, as DNA: TGCGCCAGCAGCCAAGCCCACGCGGGGGCACAAGAGCAGTACTTC. Protein sequence: CASSQAHAGAQEQYF.

This clone was seen once. This chain connects TRBV28 to TRBJ1-2; unclear D gene. V lost 3 bases and J 5 bases, leaving 13 bases between the germline ends. The CDR3 runs 14 residues. Germline V gives CDR1 MDHEN, CDR2 SYDVKM. The chain's CDR3 is CASSLPGASYGYTF. CDR3 coding DNA: TGTGCCAGCAGTTTGCCGGGAGCCAGTTATGGCTACACCTTC.

The gene calls are TRBV19 and TRBJ2-6, with TRBD1 matching 10 bases. V shed 8 bases and J 1 base; nucleotides not matched to a gene: 5. Per the germline V gene, CDR1 is LNHDA and CDR2 is SQIVND (reference sequence). CDR3 length: 16 residues. The CDR3 sequence: CASLRDRGSGANVLTF. CDR3 in DNA: TGTGCCAGTCTCCGGGACAGGGGATCTGGGGCCAACGTCCTGACTTTC.